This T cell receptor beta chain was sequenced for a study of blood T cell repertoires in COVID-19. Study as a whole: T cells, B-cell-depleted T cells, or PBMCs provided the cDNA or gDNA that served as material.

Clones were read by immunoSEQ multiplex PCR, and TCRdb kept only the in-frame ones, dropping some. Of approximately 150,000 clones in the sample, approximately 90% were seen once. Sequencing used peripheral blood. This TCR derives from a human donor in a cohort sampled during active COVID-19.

CDR3 coding DNA: TGTGCCAGCAGCTTAGATAGCGGGCCCTACGAGCAGTACTTC. It codes for CASSLDSGPYEQYF. The chain uses TRBV7-2 and TRBJ2-7; 7 bases fit TRBD2. The CDR3 has 14 residues. Germline V gene sequence: CDR1 SGHTA, CDR2 FQGNSA. Trimming took 1 base from V and 2 from J; bases not matched to a gene: 2. Complete variable domain (other parts from reference TRBV7-2 and TRBJ2-7): GAGVSQSPSNKVTEKGKDVELRCDPISGHTALYWYRQSLGQGLEFLIYFQGNSAPDKSGLPSDRFSAERTGGSVSTLTIQRTQQEDSAVYLCASSLDSGPYEQYFGPGTRLTVT.